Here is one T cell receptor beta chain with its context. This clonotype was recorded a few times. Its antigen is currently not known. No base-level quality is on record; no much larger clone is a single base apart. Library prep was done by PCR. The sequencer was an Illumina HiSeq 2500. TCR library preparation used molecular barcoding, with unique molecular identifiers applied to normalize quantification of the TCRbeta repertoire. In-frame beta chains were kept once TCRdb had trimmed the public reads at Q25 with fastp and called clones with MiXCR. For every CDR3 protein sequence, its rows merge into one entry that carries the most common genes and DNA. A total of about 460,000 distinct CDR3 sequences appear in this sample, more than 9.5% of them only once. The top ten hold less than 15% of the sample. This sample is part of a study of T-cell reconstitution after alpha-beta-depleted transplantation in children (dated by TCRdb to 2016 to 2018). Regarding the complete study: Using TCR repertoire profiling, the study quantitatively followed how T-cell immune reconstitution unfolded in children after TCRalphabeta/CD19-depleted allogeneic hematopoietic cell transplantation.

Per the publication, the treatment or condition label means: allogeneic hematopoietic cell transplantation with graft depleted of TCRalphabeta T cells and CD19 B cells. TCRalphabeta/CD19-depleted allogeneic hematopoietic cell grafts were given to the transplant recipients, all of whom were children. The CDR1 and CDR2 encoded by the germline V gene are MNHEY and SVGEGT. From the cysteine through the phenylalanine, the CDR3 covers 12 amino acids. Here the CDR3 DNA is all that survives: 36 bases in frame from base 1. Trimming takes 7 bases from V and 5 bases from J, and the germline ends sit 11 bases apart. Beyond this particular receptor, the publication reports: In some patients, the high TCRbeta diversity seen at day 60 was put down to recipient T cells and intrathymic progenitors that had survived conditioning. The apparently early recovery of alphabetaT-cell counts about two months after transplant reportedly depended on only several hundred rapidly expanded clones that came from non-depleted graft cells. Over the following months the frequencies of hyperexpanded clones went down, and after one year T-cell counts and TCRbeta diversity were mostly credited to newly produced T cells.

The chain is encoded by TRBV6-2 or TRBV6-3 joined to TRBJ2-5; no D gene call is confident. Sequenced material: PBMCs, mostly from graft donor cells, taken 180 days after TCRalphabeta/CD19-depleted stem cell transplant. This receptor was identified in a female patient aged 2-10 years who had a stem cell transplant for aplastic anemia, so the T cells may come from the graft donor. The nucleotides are TGTGCCAGCACCTCCATCGGGGAGACCCAGTACTTC. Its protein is CASTSIGETQYF.